Below, one T cell receptor beta chain is given with its context. Its cognate antigen has yet to be identified. Base qualities are not at hand, and no much larger clone is one base apart. V loses 2 bases at its end and J loses 6 bases; junction bases beyond the gene matches: 2. In the germline V gene (reference sequence), CDR1 corresponds to LNHDA and CDR2 to SQIVND. Measured from the cysteine to the phenylalanine, the CDR3 is 15 residues long. The kept DNA is CDR3 alone, 45 bases in frame from the first base. Libraries were constructed by the immunoSEQ multiplex PCR assay. Imported from immuneACCESS, the table was reduced by TCRdb to in-frame sequences with V and J called. These copies leave out some clones; in studies compared against another copy, an unresolved V gene accounts for under half, and the cause of the remainder is not known. Recorded for this sample are about 55,000 clones; 88% of them occurred a single time. The ten largest make up less than 4% of the sample.

This specimen belongs to a study of control samples from healthy donors and cancer patients (dated by TCRdb to the early 2020s). Recombination joined TRBV19 with TRBJ2-1, with TRBD2 identical over 12 junction bases. What was sequenced was blood. This receptor was obtained from a man in his fifties in good health. The DNA reads TGTGCCAGTAGTATACTAGCGGGAGGGCCCAATGAGCAGTTCTTC. Its product reads: CASSILAGGPNEQFF.